Described below is a single T cell receptor beta chain sequence and its context. Its specificity is not known. The entry originates in a study of cytomegalovirus exposure and HLA in healthy donors. For the study at large: Sequencing of about 200 million T cells in an earlier analysis found 100 million to 140 million unique TCR beta sequences. General study points: Per a later analysis, about 18,000 TCR beta sequences showed association with HLA alleles at 0.05 false discovery rate. Follow-up analysis seemed to connect common viral pathogens with several of the most significant clusters identified.

Trimming stripped 2 bases from V and 8 bases from J, with 12 bases between. The CDR3 extends over 14 amino acids. Germline V gene lookup returns CDR1 MNHEY and CDR2 SVGAGI. Amplification used 60 Vbeta primers and 13 Jbeta primers. Only in-frame clones appear in the TCRdb table, and some are missing; sequencing was by immunoSEQ multiplex PCR. This sample has over 150,000 clones; roughly 78% occur once, and the top ten carry 1%. The origin of this receptor is a woman between 50 and 59 years old in good health and CMV-seropositive. V and J are TRBV6-5 and TRBJ1-4, with a weak D call TRBD1 (6 bases). Material: PBMCs. CDR3 loop: CASSYLQGGEKLFF. DNA of the CDR3: TGTGCCAGCAGTTACCTACAGGGAGGGGAAAAACTGTTTTTT.